This section outlines one T cell receptor beta chain sequence together with its context. The sample comes from a study of Ad26.COV2.S vaccination and SARS-CoV-2 variants. Using immunoSEQ multiplex PCR, the repertoire was profiled, and TCRdb retains in-frame clones only, with some absent. The repertoire has 440,000 or so clones, 92% of them found once; the top ten carry over 1.5%. Treatment of the sample: 15 to 20 received Ad26.COV2.S at low or high dose, single or two shots; roughly five received placebo; per-sample allocation not given. Vaccine and placebo recipients were sampled on day 63 after the first injection. Germline-derived CDR1 and CDR2 are WSHSY and SAAADI. CDR3 length: 13 amino acids. The J segment lost 2 bases and the V segment lost 5 bases, leaving 3 bases of the junction unmatched.

V gene TRBV10-2 combines with J gene TRBJ2-7; 7 positions agree with TRBD2. This receptor was obtained from a person aged 18-65 years who received the Ad26.COV2.S COVID-19 vaccine or a placebo. The sequencing used peripheral blood, collected in a trial of Ad26.COV2.S vaccine versus placebo. CDR3: CASSPGLAYEQYF. The DNA for the CDR3 is TGCGCCAGCAGTCCCGGACTAGCCTACGAGCAGTACTTC.